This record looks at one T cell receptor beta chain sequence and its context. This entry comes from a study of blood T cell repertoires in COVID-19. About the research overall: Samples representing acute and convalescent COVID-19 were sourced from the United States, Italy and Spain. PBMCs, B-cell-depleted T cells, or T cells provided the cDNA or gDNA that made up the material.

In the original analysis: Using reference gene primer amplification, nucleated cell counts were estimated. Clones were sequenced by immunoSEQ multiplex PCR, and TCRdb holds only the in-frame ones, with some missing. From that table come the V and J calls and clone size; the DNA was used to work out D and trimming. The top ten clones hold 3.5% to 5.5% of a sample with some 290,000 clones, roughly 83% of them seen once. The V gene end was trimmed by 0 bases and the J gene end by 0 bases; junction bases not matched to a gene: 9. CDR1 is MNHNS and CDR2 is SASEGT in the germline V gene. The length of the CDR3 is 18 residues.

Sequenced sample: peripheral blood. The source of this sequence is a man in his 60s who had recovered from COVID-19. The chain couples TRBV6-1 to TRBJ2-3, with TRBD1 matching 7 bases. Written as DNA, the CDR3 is TGTGCCAGCAGTGAAGCGCTGGCAGGGGGACCTAGCACAGATACGCAGTATTTT. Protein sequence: CASSEALAGGPSTDTQYF.